The 21 T cell receptor beta chains in this list originate from one sample, sequenced in a study of blood T cell repertoires in COVID-19. TCRdb's table, derived via immunoSEQ multiplex PCR, lists solely in-frame clones and lacks some. The sample lists 25,000 to 35,000 clones; 65% to 70% were seen once. Sequencing was done on a sample of peripheral blood. The source is a human donor in a cohort sampled during active COVID-19.

This chain uses TRBV28 with TRBJ1-6; TRBD1 is a possible D gene (5 bases). V lost 10 bases and J 11 bases, leaving 21 bases between the germline ends. CDR3 length: 14 residues. Germline-derived CDR1 and CDR2 are MDHEN and SYDVKM. CDR3 amino acids: CANRPGGLSTPLHF. Here the CDR3 DNA reads TGTGCCAACCGACCCGGGGGACTCTCGACACCCCTCCACTTT.

The rearrangement uses TRBV6-5 and TRBJ2-1, with a weak D call TRBD2 (5 bases). CDR3 length: 11 residues. V lost 0 bases to trimming and J lost 12 bases, with 6 bases between them. Germline V CDR1 and CDR2: MNHEY, SVGAGI. This chain's CDR3 is CASSYSGGQFF. For the CDR3, the DNA is TGTGCCAGCAGTTACTCTGGAGGGCAGTTCTTC.

The V gene is TRBV7-9, the J gene TRBJ2-1; D not resolved. Trimming shortened V by 3 bases and J by 6 bases, and 9 bases separated the two germline ends. CDR1 SEHNR and CDR2 FQNEAQ come from the germline V gene (reference sequence). This CDR3 region has 13 residues. The CDR3 spells CASSFPLGNEQFF. The CDR3 region has the DNA TGTGCCAGCAGCTTCCCTCTAGGCAATGAGCAGTTCTTC.

CDR3 sequence reads: CSVLGQSYEQYF. Written as DNA, the CDR3 is TGCAGCGTTTTGGGGCAGTCCTACGAGCAGTACTTC. The V and J genes are TRBV29-1 and TRBJ2-7; possible D gene TRBD1, 5 bases. Germline V gene lookup returns CDR1 SQVTM and CDR2 ANQGSEA. This CDR3 spans 12 amino acids. Between the trimmed V and J ends, which lost 5 bases and 1 base, there was a span of 9 bases.

The chain couples TRBV5-1 to TRBJ2-4; TRBD2 aligns across 12 bases. CDR1 SGHRS and CDR2 YFSETQ come from the germline V gene. The CDR3 sequence is 18 residues long. V was clipped by 4 bases and J by 5 bases; unmatched bases: 13. The CDR3: CASSKTLLAGGSENIQYF. DNA of the CDR3: TGCGCCAGCAGCAAAACGTTACTAGCGGGAGGTTCCGAAAACATTCAGTACTTC.

V gene TRBV11-3 combines with J gene TRBJ2-1; 8 bases are shared with TRBD1. CDR3 length equals 14 residues. CDR1 and CDR2 from the germline V gene are SGHNT and YENEEA. V shed 3 bases, J shed 3 bases, and the junction held 1 base outside the gene matches. The CDR3 nucleotides read TGTGCCAGCAGCTTCGGGACAGGCTACAATGAGCAGTTCTTC. Amino acids: CASSFGTGYNEQFF. The whole variable domain, remainder taken from reference TRBV11-3 and TRBJ2-1, is EAGVVQSPRYKIIEKKQPVAFWCNPISGHNTLYWYLQNLGQGPELLIRYENEEAVDDSQLPKDRFSAERLKGVDSTLKIQPAELGDSAVYLCASSFGTGYNEQFFGPGTRLTVL.

This clone was seen more than once but under ten times. The chain has TRBV30 and TRBJ1-1, with 9 bases identical to TRBD1. This CDR3 contains 13 residues. The V and J ends lost 5 bases and 5 bases, in that order; junction bases with no gene match: 6. CDR1 and CDR2 from the germline V gene are GTSNPN and SVGIG (reference sequence). The CDR3 DNA is TGTGCCTGGGCAACAGGGGGCGAAACTGAAGCTTTCTTT. Translation gives CAWATGGETEAFF.

The sample holds one count of this clone. The genes are TRBV6-1 and TRBJ2-2; 7 nucleotides line up with TRBD1. In germline, CDR1 is MNHNS, CDR2 SASEGT. The V segment lost 0 bases and the J segment 4 bases; nucleotides outside the gene matches: 11. This CDR3 spans 18 amino acids. The CDR3 sequence: CASSEASQGDHPTGELFF. DNA of the CDR3: TGTGCCAGCAGTGAAGCGTCGCAGGGGGATCATCCCACCGGGGAGCTGTTTTTT.

The CDR3 DNA reads TGTGCCAGTAGTATAGAAGCCCAAAACTACAATGAGCAGTTCTTC. Encoded protein: CASSIEAQNYNEQFF. This chain links TRBV19 with TRBJ2-1; D is unresolved. There are 15 residues in the CDR3. Germline values: CDR1 LNHDA, CDR2 SQIVND (reference sequence). V lost 0 bases and J lost 3, with 9 bases in between.

This clone was counted a few times. The chain recombines TRBV2 with TRBJ2-2, with 11 bases identical to TRBD2. Germline V lookup: CDR1 SNHLY, CDR2 FYNNEI. Unmatched junction bases numbered 5, after V lost 7 bases and J lost 4 bases. This CDR3 contains 15 residues. In DNA form, the CDR3 reads TGTGCCAGCATTAGACTAGCGGGGATCACCGGGGAGCTGTTTTTT. This translates into CASIRLAGITGELFF.

The V gene is TRBV3-1 (or the pseudogene TRBV3-2), the J gene TRBJ2-7; D may be TRBD1 (5 bases). This CDR3 comprises 13 residues. CDR1 and CDR2 (germline): LGHDT, YNNKEL (reference sequence). V lost 5 bases to trimming and J lost 2 bases, with 10 bases between them. CDR3 amino acids: CASSKTAPYEQYF. CDR3 nucleotides: TGTGCCAGCAGCAAGACAGCCCCCTACGAGCAGTACTTC.

The J gene is TRBJ1-2, the V gene TRBV5-5; perhaps TRBD1 as D (6 bases). Trimming removed 3 bases from V and 7 bases from J, with 19 bases in between. Looked up from germline, CDR1 is SGHKS and CDR2 is YYEKEE (reference sequence). The CDR3 length is 15 residues. CDR3 in DNA: TGTGCCAGCAGCTCTGAACAGGGCGCGCTAAGTGGCTACACCTTC. Translating gives CASSSEQGALSGYTF. Supplemented by reference TRBV5-5 and TRBJ1-2, the full variable domain reads DAGVTQSPTHLIKTRGQQVTLRCSPISGHKSVSWYQQVLGQGPQFIFQYYEKEERGRGNFPDRFSARQFPNYSSELNVNALLLGDSALYLCASSSEQGALSGYTFGSGTRLTVV.

This sequence joins TRBV24-1 and TRBJ2-1; 9 nucleotides align to TRBD2. Germline V lookup: CDR1 KGHDR, CDR2 SFDVKD. CDR3 length: 13 amino acids. V trimming: 10 bases; J trimming: 0 bases; junction bases outside the gene matches: 0. The CDR3 spells CATSGSSYNEQFF. CDR3 coding DNA: TGTGCCACTAGCGGGAGCTCCTACAATGAGCAGTTCTTC.

The chain couples TRBV19 to TRBJ1-5; no definite D call. This CDR3 has 14 residues. Germline CDR1 is LNHDA and CDR2 is SQIVND (reference sequence). The V and J ends lost 4 bases and 2 bases respectively, with 9 bases between them. The CDR3 bases are TGTGCCAGTAGTACACAGCCGGGCAATCAGCCCCAGCATTTT. Encoded protein: CASSTQPGNQPQHF.

This clone was counted a few times. This rearrangement joins TRBV18 to TRBJ2-1; 12 bases match TRBD1. With 2 bases clipped from V and 4 bases from J, the junction kept 9 bases outside the gene matches. Looked up from germline, CDR1 is KGHSH and CDR2 is LQKENI. CDR3 size: 18 residues. For the CDR3, the DNA is TGTGCCAGCTCACCAGATAGGGACAGGGGGCTTCGGTACAATGAGCAGTTCTTC. Its translation: CASSPDRDRGLRYNEQFF.

This clone turned up a few times. The genes are TRBV19 and TRBJ2-5; no definite D call. The CDR3 has 13 residues. In germline, CDR1 is LNHDA, CDR2 SQIVND (reference sequence). Trimming took off 6 bases at V and 5 bases at J, with 13 bases between the two ends. CDR3 sequence reads: CASSFPFGETQYF. The DNA of the CDR3 is TGTGCCAGTAGCTTTCCGTTTGGCGAGACCCAGTACTTC.

The chain links TRBV2 to TRBJ1-1, with TRBD1 identical over 9 bases. The CDR3 extends over 16 amino acids. V trimming: 6 bases; J trimming: 3 bases; junction bases outside the gene matches: 11. From germline, CDR1 is SNHLY and CDR2 FYNNEI. CDR3: CASSRTGATIDTEAFF. The CDR3 region has the DNA TGTGCCAGCAGCCGGACAGGGGCCACCATTGACACTGAAGCTTTCTTT.

CDR3 DNA: TGTGCCAGTAGTATAACCGGTCGGCGGTCCTTTAGCACAGATACGCAGTATTTT. Translated: CASSITGRRSFSTDTQYF. The chain carries TRBV19 and TRBJ2-3; no reliable D call. CDR3 size: 18 residues. Germline-derived CDR1 and CDR2 are LNHDA and SQIVND (reference sequence). V was pared by 2 bases and J by 0 bases, with 18 bases between.

This clone was counted between two and nine times. The J gene is TRBJ2-2, the V gene TRBV4-3; D is ambiguous. Germline V gives CDR1 LGHNA, CDR2 YSLEER. V gave up 0 bases and J gave up 6 bases, with 8 bases separating them. The CDR3 runs 14 residues. Written as DNA, the CDR3 is TGCGCCAGCAGCCAAGACACGGGTCCCGGGGAGCTGTTTTTT. The encoded protein is CASSQDTGPGELFF.

The V and J genes are TRBV27 and TRBJ2-5; the D gene is possibly TRBD1 (5 bases). The CDR3 contains 13 residues. Trimming took off 8 bases at V and 2 bases at J, with 12 bases between the two ends. Germline-derived CDR1 and CDR2 are MNHEY and SMNVEV (reference sequence). In nucleotides, the CDR3 is TGTGCCAGCCGTCTGCAGGGACAAGAGACCCAGTACTTC. Its translation is CASRLQGQETQYF.

V usage is TRBV11-2 and J usage is TRBJ1-2, with 8 bases matching TRBD1. Per the germline V gene, CDR1 is SGHAT and CDR2 is FQNNGV. This CDR3 has 15 amino acids. V gave up 5 bases and J gave up 3 bases; unmatched junction bases: 8. CDR3 in amino acids: CASSTPDRVYYGYTF. Here the CDR3 DNA reads TGTGCCAGCAGCACCCCGGACAGGGTTTACTATGGCTACACCTTC. Combining the CDR3 with reference TRBV11-2 and TRBJ1-2 gives the whole variable domain EAGVAQSPRYKIIEKRQSVAFWCNPISGHATLYWYQQILGQGPKLLIQFQNNGVVDDSQLPKDRFSAERLKGVDSTLKIQPAKLEDSAVYLCASSTPDRVYYGYTFGSGTRLTVV.